A single T cell receptor (beta chain) is shown here with its context. Its cognate antigen is unknown. TCRdb processed the 5' RACE reads anew with MiXCR; each CDR3 protein has one entry. In the table there are about 330,000 distinct CDR3 sequences, 6.8% of which are singletons. The data belong to a study of T cells after yellow fever vaccination. Study findings and constraints: The secondary T-cell response peaked on day 5, not day 15, but was weaker.

The CDR3 is 15 residues long. CDR1 and CDR2 (germline): LGHNA, YNFKEQ. Trimming cost V 5 bases and J 6 bases; bases outside gene matches: 5. The chain has TRBV4-2 and TRBJ2-1; 12 bases line up with TRBD2. This clonotype originated in a man between 18 and 29 years old who received the YFV17D yellow fever vaccine. Specimen: PBMCs, collected more than 40 days after the first yellow fever vaccination. The chain's CDR3 is CASSLTSGGRNEQFF. The CDR3 DNA follows: TGTGCCAGCAGCTTAACTAGCGGGGGGCGCAATGAGCAGTTCTTC.